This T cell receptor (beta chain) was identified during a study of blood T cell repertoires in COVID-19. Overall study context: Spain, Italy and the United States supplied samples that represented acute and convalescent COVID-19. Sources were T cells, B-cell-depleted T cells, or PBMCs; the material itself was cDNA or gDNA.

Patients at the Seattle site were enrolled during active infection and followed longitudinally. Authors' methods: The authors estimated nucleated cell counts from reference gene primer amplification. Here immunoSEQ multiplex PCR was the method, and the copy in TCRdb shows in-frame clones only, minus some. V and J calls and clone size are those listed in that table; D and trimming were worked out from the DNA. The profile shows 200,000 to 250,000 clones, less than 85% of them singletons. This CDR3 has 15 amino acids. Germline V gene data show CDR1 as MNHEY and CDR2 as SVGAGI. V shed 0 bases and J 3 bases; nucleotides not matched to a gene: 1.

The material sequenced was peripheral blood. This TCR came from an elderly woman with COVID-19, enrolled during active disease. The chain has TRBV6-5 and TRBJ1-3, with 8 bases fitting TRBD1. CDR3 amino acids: CASSYSRGLGNTIYF. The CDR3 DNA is TGTGCCAGCAGTTACTCCAGGGGGCTTGGAAACACCATATATTTT.